The rows below give T cell receptor beta chains drawn from one sample of a study of shared clonotypes between healthy human individuals. TCRdb's copy holds only in-frame clones and misses some; the assay was immunoSEQ multiplex PCR. This table has around 1.4 million clones, about 98.5% appearing once. Sequenced input: naive CD4+ T cells sorted from blood. Receptors were obtained from a man aged 30 to 45 in good health. Both conserved end residues are part of each CDR3.

J gene	V gene	CDR3 protein
TRBJ2-7	TRBV9	CASSVSPIRDGSSYEQYF
TRBJ1-1	TRBV6-1	CASSPQDLPGTEAFF
TRBJ1-4	TRBV6-1	CASSEYWQDNEKLFF
TRBJ2-7	TRBV15	CATSRVLLRTYEQYF
TRBJ2-2	TRBV7-2	CASSLLQWNTGELFF
TRBJ2-1	TRBV6-6	CASREINEQFF
TRBJ2-1	TRBV7-9	CASSLGEKGGEQFF
TRBJ1-3	TRBV9	CASSVGTSGNTIYF
TRBJ1-2	TRBV29-1	CSVGVGQGAPGYTF
TRBJ2-6	TRBV14	CASSPLGSGTRAGANVLTF
TRBJ2-3	TRBV6-4	CASSPLAGVGIDTQYF
TRBJ2-3	TRBV29-1	CSVAKGQGLEDTQYF
TRBJ1-4	TRBV28	CASLAGQGYEKLFF
TRBJ2-3	TRBV5-1	CASSSTPLSWDTQYF
TRBJ1-1	TRBV19	CASSMNRAGGNTEAFF